This T cell receptor (beta chain) was documented in a study of blood T cell repertoires in COVID-19. Study-level information: COVID-19 samples, acute and convalescent, were from the United States, Italy and Spain. PBMCs, B-cell-depleted T cells, or T cells provided the cDNA or gDNA that made up the material.

In the original analysis: Amplifying reference gene primers gave estimates of nucleated cell counts. Only in-frame clones appear in the TCRdb table, and some are missing; sequencing was by immunoSEQ multiplex PCR. For V, J and clone size, that table is used; D and trimming come from the DNA. The table shows under 150,000 clones, with around 80% occurring only once. The CDR3 runs to 13 residues. About this clone itself: A read error may produce the germline difference seen at one junction end.

The source material was peripheral blood. The TCR was taken from a woman older than 75 in a cohort sampled during active or convalescent COVID-19. The chain is built from TRBV12-3 or TRBV12-4 and TRBJ1-2, with TRBD1 as a possible D gene (5 bases). The CDR3 sequence: CASSLAGRDSYAF. The CDR3 nucleotides are TGTGCCAGCAGTTTAGCGGGGCGGGACTCCTACGCCTTC.